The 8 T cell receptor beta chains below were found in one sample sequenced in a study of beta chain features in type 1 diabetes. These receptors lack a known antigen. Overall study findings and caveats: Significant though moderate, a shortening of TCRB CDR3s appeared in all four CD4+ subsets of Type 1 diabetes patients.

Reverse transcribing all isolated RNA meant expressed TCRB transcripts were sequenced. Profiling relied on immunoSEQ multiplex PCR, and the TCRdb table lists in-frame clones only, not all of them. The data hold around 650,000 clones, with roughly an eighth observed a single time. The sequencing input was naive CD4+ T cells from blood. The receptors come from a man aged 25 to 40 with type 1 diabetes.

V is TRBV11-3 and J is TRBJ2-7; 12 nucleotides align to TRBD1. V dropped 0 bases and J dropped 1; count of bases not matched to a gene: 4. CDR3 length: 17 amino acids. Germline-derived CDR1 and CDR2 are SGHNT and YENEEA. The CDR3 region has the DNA TGTGCCAGCAGCTTAGAACCGGGACAGGGGGCGTCCTACGAGCAGTACTTC. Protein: CASSLEPGQGASYEQYF.

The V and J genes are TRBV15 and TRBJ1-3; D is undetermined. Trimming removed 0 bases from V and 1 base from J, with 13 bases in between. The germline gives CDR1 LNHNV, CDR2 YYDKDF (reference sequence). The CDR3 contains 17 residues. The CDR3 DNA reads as TGTGCCACCAGCAGAGAATTCGGGATTATGTCTGGAAACACCATATATTTT. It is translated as CATSREFGIMSGNTIYF.

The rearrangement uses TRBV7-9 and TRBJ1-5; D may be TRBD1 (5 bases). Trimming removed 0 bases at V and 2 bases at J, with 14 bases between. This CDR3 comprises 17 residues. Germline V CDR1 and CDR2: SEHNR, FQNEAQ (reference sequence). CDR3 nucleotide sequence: TGTGCCAGCAGCTTAGCGATGGGCGGGACGGGCAATCAGCCCCAGCATTTT. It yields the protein CASSLAMGGTGNQPQHF.

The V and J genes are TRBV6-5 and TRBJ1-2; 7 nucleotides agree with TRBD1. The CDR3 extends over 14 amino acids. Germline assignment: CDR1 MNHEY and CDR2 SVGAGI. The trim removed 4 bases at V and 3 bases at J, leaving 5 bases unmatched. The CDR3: CASSFDRDYYGYTF. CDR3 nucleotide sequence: TGTGCCAGCAGTTTCGACAGGGATTACTATGGCTACACCTTC.

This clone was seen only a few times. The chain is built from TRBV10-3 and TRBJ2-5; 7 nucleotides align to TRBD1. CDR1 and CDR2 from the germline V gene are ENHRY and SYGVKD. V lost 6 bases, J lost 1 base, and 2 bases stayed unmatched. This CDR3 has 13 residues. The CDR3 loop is CAIRDRTQETQYF. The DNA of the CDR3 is TGTGCCATCAGGGACAGGACCCAAGAGACCCAGTACTTC.

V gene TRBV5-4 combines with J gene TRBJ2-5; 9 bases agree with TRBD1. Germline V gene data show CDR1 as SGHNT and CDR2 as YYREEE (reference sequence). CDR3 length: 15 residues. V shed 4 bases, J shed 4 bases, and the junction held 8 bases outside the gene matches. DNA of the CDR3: TGTGCCAGCAGCACCGGACAGGGGAATCCAGAGACCCAGTACTTC. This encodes CASSTGQGNPETQYF.

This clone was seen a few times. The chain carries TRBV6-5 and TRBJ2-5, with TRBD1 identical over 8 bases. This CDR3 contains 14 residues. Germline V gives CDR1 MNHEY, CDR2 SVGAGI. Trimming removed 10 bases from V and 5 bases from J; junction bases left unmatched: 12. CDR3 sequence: CATRTGLGLETQYF. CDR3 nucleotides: TGTGCCACCAGGACAGGGTTGGGGCTGGAGACCCAGTACTTC.

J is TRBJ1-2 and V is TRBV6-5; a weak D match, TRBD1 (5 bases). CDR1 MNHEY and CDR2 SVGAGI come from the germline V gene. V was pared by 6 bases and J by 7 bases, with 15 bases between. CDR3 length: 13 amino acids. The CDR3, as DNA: TGTGCCAGCAGAGACGGGACTGCGTCTGGCTACACCTTC. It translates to CASRDGTASGYTF.